This T cell receptor beta chain was documented in a study of CD8+ T cells in alopecia areata. The study, taken as a whole, reports: Tofacitinib produced a significant decrease in scalp clonality and in expanded CD8+ clones among the top 100.

Treatment noted: oral pan-JAK inhibitor, 5-10 mg twice daily. As part of sample collection, lesional scalp punch biopsies and peripheral blood were taken from alopecia areata patients. Sequencing used cDNA as its template, made by extracting RNA and reverse transcribing it. The assay was immunoSEQ multiplex PCR, and TCRdb's table has in-frame clones only and misses some. The profile shows around 300,000 clones, 50% to 75% of them singletons. For this clone: What it recognizes is unknown. This sample includes further DNA sequences coding for the same CDR3.

The V gene's germline CDR1 is SQVTM and CDR2 ANQGSEA. The V end was cut by 1 base, the J end by 2 bases, with 5 bases between. The length of the CDR3 is 12 residues. The V call is TRBV29-1, the J call TRBJ2-5, with D unresolved. This sample comprised CD4+ T cells sorted from blood, obtained between weeks 51 and 52, from a patient treated with tofacitinib. This TCR was sampled from a human donor with alopecia areata. CDR3 sequence (DNA): TGCAGCGTTGAAGGTCAGCAAGAGACCCAGTACTTC. Encoded protein: CSVEGQQETQYF.